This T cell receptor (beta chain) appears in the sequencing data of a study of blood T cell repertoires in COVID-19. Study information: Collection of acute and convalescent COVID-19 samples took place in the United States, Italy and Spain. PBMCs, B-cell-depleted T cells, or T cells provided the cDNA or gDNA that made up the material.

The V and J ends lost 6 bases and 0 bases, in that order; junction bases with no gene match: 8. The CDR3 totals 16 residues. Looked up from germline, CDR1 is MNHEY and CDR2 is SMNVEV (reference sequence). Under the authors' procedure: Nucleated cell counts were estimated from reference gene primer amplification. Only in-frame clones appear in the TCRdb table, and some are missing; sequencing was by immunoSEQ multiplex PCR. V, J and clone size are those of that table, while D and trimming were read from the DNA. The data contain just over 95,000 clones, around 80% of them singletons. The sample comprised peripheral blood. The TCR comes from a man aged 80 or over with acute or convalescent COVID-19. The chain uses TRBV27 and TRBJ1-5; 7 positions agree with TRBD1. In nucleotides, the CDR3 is TGTGCCAGCAGAAGGACAGGAGTGTATAGCAATCAGCCCCAGCATTTT. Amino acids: CASRRTGVYSNQPQHF.